Following are 25 T cell receptor beta chains from one sample sequenced in a study of siplizumab effects on memory and regulatory T cells. Sequencing used immunoSEQ multiplex PCR; TCRdb keeps in-frame clones, though not all of them. Of 85,000 to 130,000 clones in the sample, roughly 94% were seen once. Sequenced sample: Tregs sorted from blood. Every receptor here comes from a human donor in good health.

V is TRBV7-3 and J is TRBJ2-3; 8 bases align to TRBD2. With 5 bases clipped from V and 0 bases from J, the junction kept 10 bases outside the gene matches. The CDR3 length is 17 residues. Looked up from germline, CDR1 is SGHTA and CDR2 is FQGTGA. Here the CDR3 DNA reads TGTGCCAGCAGCCCGAGGGGACTAGAATCTAGCACAGATACGCAGTATTTT. It specifies CASSPRGLESSTDTQYF.

The rearrangement uses TRBV28 and TRBJ2-7; 9 bases match TRBD2. The germline V gene encodes CDR1 MDHEN and CDR2 SYDVKM. There are 15 residues in the CDR3. The ends lost 6 bases at V and 5 bases at J; junction bases unmatched: 11. CDR3 amino acids: CASSRSGSSSHEQYF. In nucleotides, the CDR3 is TGTGCCAGCAGCCGTAGCGGGAGTAGTTCCCACGAGCAGTACTTC.

V and J are TRBV28 and TRBJ2-7; D tentatively fits TRBD1 or TRBD2 (5 bases each). This CDR3 region has 19 residues. The V end lost 5 bases, the J end lost 9 bases, and 35 bases lay between the germline ends. Germline assignment: CDR1 MDHEN and CDR2 SYDVKM. Written as DNA, the CDR3 is TGTGCCAGCAGTGCCCCAGGGAGACTTTCCCTCGGTAGTATACGCGGGCAGTACTTC. Protein product: CASSAPGRLSLGSIRGQYF.

The chain joins TRBV21-1 to TRBJ2-6. TRBV21-1 is annotated as a pseudogene. The CDR3 runs 19 residues. The chain's CDR3 is CASSKALRGLYSGANVLTF. DNA for the CDR3: TGTGCCAGCAGCAAAGCTCTCCGGGGGCTCTACTCTGGGGCCAACGTCCTGACTTTC.

DNA of the CDR3: TGTGCCAGCAGCTTGAGGGCCACAGGGATGCACAATCAGCCCCAGCATTTT. Translation gives CASSLRATGMHNQPQHF. The V gene is TRBV5-6, the J gene TRBJ1-5, with D tentatively TRBD1 (6 bases). Germline V gene lookup returns CDR1 SGHDT and CDR2 YYEEEE. This CDR3 spans 17 amino acids. Trimming stripped 1 base from V and 3 bases from J, with 17 bases between.

The chain joins TRBV11-2 to TRBJ1-3, with D maybe TRBD1 (6 bases). There are 17 residues in the CDR3. The ends were cut back, 5 bases at V and 3 bases at J, with 20 bases in the middle. The V gene's germline CDR1 is SGHAT and CDR2 FQNNGV. The CDR3 nucleotides read TGTGCCAGCAGCCTTACGGTTCGGGGGGCGAATGGAAACACCATATATTTT. It specifies CASSLTVRGANGNTIYF.

The V call is TRBV27, the J call TRBJ1-1; a weak D match, TRBD1 (5 bases). Trimming removed 5 bases at V and 5 bases at J, with 18 bases between. The V gene's germline CDR1 is MNHEY and CDR2 SMNVEV (reference sequence). CDR3 length equals 15 residues. CDR3 residues: CASSPRGEGWTEAFF. CDR3 DNA sequence: TGTGCCAGCAGTCCCCGGGGGGAGGGTTGGACTGAAGCTTTCTTT.

This clone has only a few counts. V gene TRBV28 combines with J gene TRBJ2-7, with D perhaps matching TRBD1 (6 bases). Germline V gene lookup returns CDR1 MDHEN and CDR2 SYDVKM. The CDR3 extends over 15 amino acids. The ends were cut back, 5 bases at V and 4 bases at J, with 18 bases in the middle. The CDR3 DNA sequence: TGTGCCAGCAGTGGATCCGGGACATCCCTTTACGAGCAGTACTTC. Translated: CASSGSGTSLYEQYF.

The chain employs TRBV5-1 and TRBJ1-1; a possible D gene is TRBD1 (5 bases). Germline CDR1 is SGHRS and CDR2 is YFSETQ. This CDR3 is 14 amino acids long. V lost 4 bases to trimming and J lost 3 bases, with 13 bases between them. The CDR3 DNA follows: TGCGCCAGCAGCCTAGCAGGGAGGGACACTGAAGCTTTCTTT. Translated: CASSLAGRDTEAFF.

The chain joins TRBV10-2 to TRBJ1-2; D not resolved. This CDR3 is 13 amino acids long. CDR1 is WSHSY and CDR2 is SAAADI in the germline V gene. The V and J ends lost 4 bases and 5 bases respectively, with 11 bases between them. The CDR3, as DNA: TGCGCCAGCAGTGCATGGCGGAATTATGGCTACACCTTC. Translating it yields CASSAWRNYGYTF.

This rearrangement joins TRBV2 to TRBJ2-2, with D uncertain. CDR1 and CDR2 (germline): SNHLY, FYNNEI. V dropped 5 bases and J dropped 5 bases, with 18 bases sitting between them. The CDR3 covers 16 residues. In DNA, the CDR3 is TGTGCCAGCAGTCGCTTCGTGCCTCAGGAAACCGGGGAGCTGTTTTTT. Translated, it gives CASSRFVPQETGELFF. The whole variable domain, filled in from reference TRBV2 and TRBJ2-2, reads EPEVTQTPSHQVTQMGQEVILRCVPISNHLYFYWYRQILGQKVEFLVSFYNNEISEKSEIFDDQFSVERPDGSNFTLKIRSTKLEDSAMYFCASSRFVPQETGELFFGEGSRLTVL.

V gene TRBV4-1 combines with J gene TRBJ2-2; D not certain. Germline values: CDR1 MGHRA, CDR2 YSYEKL. V lost 2 bases and J lost 0, with 13 bases in between. The CDR3 length is 17 residues. CDR3 region: CASSQSPARPNTGELFF. The DNA for the CDR3 is TGCGCCAGCAGCCAAAGCCCTGCCAGGCCGAACACCGGGGAGCTGTTTTTT.

The chain has TRBV19 and TRBJ1-1; 7 nucleotides line up with TRBD1. The CDR3 totals 14 residues. V gave up 10 bases and J gave up 1 base; unmatched junction bases: 9. Per the germline V gene, CDR1 is LNHDA and CDR2 is SQIVND (reference sequence). CDR3 DNA: TGTGCCACCACTTACCGACAGGGGAACACTGAAGCTTTCTTT. This sequence encodes CATTYRQGNTEAFF. Variable domain in full (rest from reference TRBV19 and TRBJ1-1): DGGITQSPKYLFRKEGQNVTLSCEQNLNHDAMYWYRQDPGQGLRLIYYSQIVNDFQKGDIAEGYSVSREKKESFPLTVTSAQKNPTAFYLCATTYRQGNTEAFFGQGTRLTVV.

The chain recombines TRBV28 with TRBJ1-4, with D hard to call. The V end lost 7 bases, the J end lost 7 bases, and 19 bases lay between the germline ends. Looked up from germline, CDR1 is MDHEN and CDR2 is SYDVKM. This CDR3 has 15 amino acids. For the CDR3, the DNA is TGTGCCAGCAATTCGCTTCAAGGAGTGGCTGAAAAACTGTTTTTT. This sequence encodes CASNSLQGVAEKLFF.

This chain uses TRBV5-6 with TRBJ1-2, with D uncertain. This CDR3 region has 13 residues. The germline gives CDR1 SGHDT, CDR2 YYEEEE. V was cut by 2 bases and J by 5 bases, with 10 bases left in between. CDR3 DNA: TGTGCCAGCAGCTTATATGGAGGATATGGCTACACCTTC. This sequence encodes CASSLYGGYGYTF. Filled out from reference TRBV5-6 and TRBJ1-2, the complete variable domain reads DAGVTQSPTHLIKTRGQQVTLRCSPKSGHDTVSWYQQALGQGPQFIFQYYEEEERQRGNFPDRFSGHQFPNYSSELNVNALLLGDSALYLCASSLYGGYGYTFGSGTRLTVV.

V and J are TRBV5-1 and TRBJ2-7; D may be TRBD1 (7 bases). V was cut by 0 bases and J by 4 bases, with 17 bases left in between. The CDR3 extends over 16 amino acids. Germline lookup yields CDR1 SGHRS and CDR2 YFSETQ. CDR3 sequence reads: CASSLAGGRGIYEQYF. DNA for the CDR3: TGCGCCAGCAGCTTGGCCGGGGGCAGGGGGATTTACGAGCAGTACTTC.

This chain connects TRBV6-1 to TRBJ2-7, with D uncertain. Germline CDR1 is MNHNS and CDR2 is SASEGT. Trimming left V 3 bases short and J 4 bases short, with 10 bases between. The CDR3 consists of 13 residues. The CDR3 loop is CASSENRVYEQYF. Written as DNA, the CDR3 is TGTGCCAGCAGTGAGAATCGGGTTTACGAGCAGTACTTC.

The chain combines TRBV13 with TRBJ2-7; possibly TRBD2 for D (5 bases). CDR1 and CDR2 from the germline V gene are PRHDT and FYEKMQ (reference sequence). This CDR3 is built from 13 residues. V shed 2 bases and J shed 3 bases, with 8 bases lying between them. CDR3: CASSLTRRYEQYF. The CDR3 DNA is TGTGCCAGCAGCTTAACTAGACGCTACGAGCAGTACTTC.

The chain has TRBV28 and TRBJ2-7; D possibly corresponds to TRBD1 (6 bases). The CDR3 totals 12 residues. Trimming shortened V by 5 bases and J by 5 bases, and 10 bases separated the two germline ends. Germline values: CDR1 MDHEN, CDR2 SYDVKM. Here the CDR3 reads CASSLRQDEQYF. CDR3 bases: TGTGCCAGCAGTCTACGACAGGACGAGCAGTACTTC. Full variable domain (outside the CDR3, taken from reference TRBV28 and TRBJ2-7): DVKVTQSSRYLVKRTGEKVFLECVQDMDHENMFWYRQDPGLGLRLIYFSYDVKMKEKGDIPEGYSVSREKKERFSLILESASTNQTSMYLCASSLRQDEQYFGPGTRLTVT.

The chain links TRBV7-9 to TRBJ2-2; TRBD1 or TRBD2 may be the D gene (6 bases each). The CDR3 is 16 amino acids. Trimming took off 5 bases at V and 5 bases at J, with 18 bases between the two ends. The germline gives CDR1 SEHNR, CDR2 FQNEAQ (reference sequence). The CDR3 sequence is CASSLTNLGGTGELFF. Here the CDR3 DNA reads TGTGCCAGCAGCCTTACCAACTTAGGGGGGACCGGGGAGCTGTTTTTT.

This clone was counted once. V and J are TRBV27 and TRBJ2-3, with 11 bases matching TRBD2. The CDR3 has 15 amino acids. The trim removed 7 bases at V and 5 bases at J, leaving 8 bases unmatched. The germline V gene encodes CDR1 MNHEY and CDR2 SMNVEV (reference sequence). CDR3 bases: TGTGCCAGCAAGGGACTAGCGGCCGGAAGAGATACGCAGTATTTT. It codes for CASKGLAAGRDTQYF.

This chain uses TRBV28 with TRBJ1-5; 7 bases are shared with TRBD1. Trimming took 3 bases from V and 5 from J; bases not matched to a gene: 10. This CDR3 region has 16 residues. From germline, CDR1 is MDHEN and CDR2 SYDVKM. CDR3 sequence: CASSLGDSSFDQPQHF. CDR3 coding DNA: TGTGCCAGCAGTTTGGGGGACAGTTCGTTCGATCAGCCCCAGCATTTT.

V usage is TRBV28 and J usage is TRBJ1-2; 7 nucleotides agree with TRBD1. The germline gives CDR1 MDHEN, CDR2 SYDVKM. This CDR3 spans 18 amino acids. J was trimmed by 1 base and V by 4 bases; bases with no gene match: 15. In nucleotides, the CDR3 is TGTGCCAGCAGTTCTAAGAGAAAAGGGGGCCGGGTTAACTATGGCTACACCTTC. Translated, it gives CASSSKRKGGRVNYGYTF.

The V gene is TRBV5-1, the J gene TRBJ2-7; tentatively, D is TRBD1 (6 bases). The CDR3 totals 13 residues. Germline lookup yields CDR1 SGHRS and CDR2 YFSETQ. Trimming stripped 0 bases from V and 6 bases from J, with 10 bases between. CDR3 amino acids: CASSLAGVGEQYF. DNA for the CDR3: TGCGCCAGCAGCTTGGCAGGGGTTGGCGAGCAGTACTTC.

V usage is TRBV5-4 and J usage is TRBJ2-7, with D perhaps matching TRBD2 (6 bases). The ends were cut back, 0 bases at V and 7 bases at J, with 26 bases in the middle. There are 18 residues in the CDR3. Germline CDR1 and CDR2: SGHNT and YYREEE (reference sequence). CDR3 region: CASSLAWMTPGEVREQYF. For the CDR3, the DNA is TGTGCCAGCAGCTTGGCCTGGATGACCCCGGGAGAGGTGAGGGAGCAGTACTTC.